Shown below are 17 T cell receptor beta chains from a single sample sequenced in a study of T cell responses to AZD1222 COVID-19 vaccine. Using immunoSEQ multiplex PCR, the repertoire was profiled, and TCRdb retains in-frame clones only, with some absent. The sample shows approximately 94,000 clones, around 87% of them seen only once. The material sequenced was peripheral blood, taken on day 0 of MenACWY control vaccination. These receptors all come from an adult in good health.

The rearrangement links TRBV19 to TRBJ2-3; 8 bases map to TRBD2. Germline lookup yields CDR1 LNHDA and CDR2 SQIVND (reference sequence). The V and J ends lost 5 bases and 0 bases, in that order; junction bases with no gene match: 4. This CDR3 has 15 residues. CDR3 DNA sequence: TGTGCCAGTAGTCCACTAGCGGCTAGCACAGATACGCAGTATTTT. This codes for CASSPLAASTDTQYF.

V usage is TRBV27 and J usage is TRBJ1-5, with D tentatively TRBD1 (6 bases). The CDR3 consists of 13 residues. Germline values: CDR1 MNHEY, CDR2 SMNVEV (reference sequence). The V end was cut by 6 bases, the J end by 8 bases, with 14 bases between. CDR3 coding DNA: TGTGCCAGCAGCTCCAGGGGCCGGGAGCCCCAGCATTTT. Translated: CASSSRGREPQHF.

A single count supports this clone. The chain combines TRBV7-9 with TRBJ2-3; no definite D call. Germline-derived CDR1 and CDR2 are SEHNR and FQNEAQ (reference sequence). The CDR3 sequence is 15 residues long. The germline V and J ends were trimmed by 0 bases and 3 bases, with 10 bases remaining between them. The CDR3 loop reads CASSLALFSTDTQYF. CDR3 nucleotides: TGTGCCAGCAGCTTAGCTCTCTTTTCAACAGATACGCAGTATTTT.

This rearrangement joins TRBV7-8 to TRBJ1-6, with a tentative D call TRBD1 (5 bases). This CDR3 contains 15 residues. Trimming took off 4 bases at V and 6 bases at J, with 13 bases between the two ends. Germline V gives CDR1 SGHVS, CDR2 FQNEAQ. For the CDR3, the DNA is TGTGCCAGCAGCTACCCGGGACGGGTTAATTCACCCCTCCACTTT. Protein sequence: CASSYPGRVNSPLHF.

V is TRBV5-1 and J is TRBJ1-6; a weak D match, TRBD1 (5 bases). The length of the CDR3 is 18 residues. V lost 0 bases to trimming and J lost 0 bases, with 13 bases between them. Germline CDR1 reads SGHRS; CDR2 reads YFSETQ. CDR3 bases: TGCGCCAGCAGCTTGGTTCCACAGGCTAGCTCCTATAATTCACCCCTCCACTTT. As protein: CASSLVPQASSYNSPLHF.

This clone was detected a few times. V and J are TRBV7-3 and TRBJ2-1; TRBD1 agrees at 7 bases. Germline V gene sequence: CDR1 SGHTA, CDR2 FQGTGA. The CDR3 contains 15 residues. V shed 5 bases and J 3 bases; nucleotides not matched to a gene: 7. The CDR3: CASSPRGDSYNEQFF. DNA for the CDR3: TGTGCCAGCAGCCCTAGAGGGGACAGCTACAATGAGCAGTTCTTC.

The chain combines TRBV7-2 with TRBJ2-5; 9 bases map to TRBD1. Germline values: CDR1 SGHTA, CDR2 FQGNSA. The CDR3 is 14 amino acids. V was clipped by 5 bases and J by 5 bases; unmatched bases: 6. In nucleotides, the CDR3 is TGTGCCAGCAGCCGCCCGGGACAGGGCGAGACCCAGTACTTC. This translates into CASSRPGQGETQYF.

This chain connects TRBV12-5 to TRBJ2-2; D not certain. Per the germline V gene, CDR1 is LGHNT and CDR2 is FRNRAP. The length of the CDR3 is 16 residues. V was cut by 0 bases and J by 6 bases, with 14 bases left in between. CDR3 DNA sequence: TGTGCTAGTGGTTTGGTACGTTTTGGTGTGCCCGGGGAGCTGTTTTTT. This codes for CASGLVRFGVPGELFF.

The V gene is TRBV2, the J gene TRBJ1-5; possibly TRBD1 for D (6 bases). V was pared by 6 bases and J by 4 bases, with 16 bases between. This CDR3 contains 15 residues. Germline V lookup: CDR1 SNHLY, CDR2 FYNNEI. This chain's CDR3 is CASSQGRRENQPQHF. The CDR3 region has the DNA TGTGCCAGCAGCCAGGGGCGACGGGAGAATCAGCCCCAGCATTTT.

The chain's CDR3 is CASSLSAAPHTEAFF. CDR3 nucleotides: TGTGCCAGCAGTCTTTCGGCAGCCCCGCACACTGAAGCTTTCTTT. The chain joins TRBV7-9 to TRBJ1-1; D gene uncertain. The CDR3 extends over 15 amino acids. Trimming took 6 bases from V and 3 from J, leaving 17 bases between them. Germline V gene sequence: CDR1 SEHNR, CDR2 FQNEAQ (reference sequence).

The chain is built from TRBV6-2 or TRBV6-3 and TRBJ2-7; D is ambiguous. In germline, CDR1 is MNHEY, CDR2 SVGEGT. The CDR3 contains 16 residues. Trimming took off 0 bases at V and 3 bases at J, with 15 bases between the two ends. CDR3: CASSYSSGNINYEQYF. In nucleotides, the CDR3 is TGTGCCAGCAGTTACTCGAGTGGAAATATAAACTACGAGCAGTACTTC.

This chain links TRBV28 with TRBJ2-3, with D hard to call. Germline CDR1 MDHEN, CDR2 SYDVKM. The V and J ends lost 9 bases and 0 bases respectively, with 13 bases between them. The CDR3 runs to 14 residues. CDR3 DNA: TGTGCCAGTAAAGGGCCCCTAAGCACAGATACGCAGTATTTT. Encoded protein: CASKGPLSTDTQYF. The complete variable domain, with remaining parts taken from reference TRBV28 and TRBJ2-3, reads DVKVTQSSRYLVKRTGEKVFLECVQDMDHENMFWYRQDPGLGLRLIYFSYDVKMKEKGDIPEGYSVSREKKERFSLILESASTNQTSMYLCASKGPLSTDTQYFGPGTRLTVL.

This chain connects TRBV9 to TRBJ1-1; D uncertain. Looked up from germline, CDR1 is SGDLS and CDR2 is YYNGEE. V was trimmed by 0 bases and J by 0 bases, leaving 9 bases between them. This CDR3 is built from 15 residues. The CDR3: CASSVGGFMNTEAFF. The CDR3 DNA is TGTGCCAGCAGCGTAGGTGGGTTCATGAACACTGAAGCTTTCTTT.

V and J are TRBV9 and TRBJ2-2; D not resolved. Germline values: CDR1 SGDLS, CDR2 YYNGEE. The V end lost 3 bases, the J end lost 2 bases, and 11 bases lay between the germline ends. The CDR3 is made up of 15 amino acids. DNA for the CDR3: TGTGCCAGCAGCGCGGACCTCATCAACACCGGGGAGCTGTTTTTT. It specifies CASSADLINTGELFF.

This chain connects TRBV10-1 to TRBJ2-2, with 10 bases fitting TRBD1. The length of the CDR3 is 16 residues. V lost 0 bases, J lost 6 bases, and 4 bases stayed unmatched. Germline loops: CDR1 WNHNN, CDR2 SYGVQD (reference sequence). CDR3 in amino acids: CASSESRQGASGELFF. The CDR3 DNA reads as TGCGCCAGCAGTGAGTCAAGACAGGGGGCCTCCGGGGAGCTGTTTTTT.

The V and J genes are TRBV5-1 and TRBJ1-4; TRBD1 might be the D (6 bases). CDR1 SGHRS and CDR2 YFSETQ come from the germline V gene. This CDR3 has 14 residues. Between the trimmed V and J ends, which lost 2 bases and 7 bases, there was a span of 12 bases. CDR3 sequence: CASSFAGGGEKLFF. CDR3 DNA: TGCGCCAGCAGCTTCGCCGGAGGGGGTGAAAAACTGTTTTTT. Drawing the rest from reference TRBV5-1 and TRBJ1-4, the complete variable domain is KAGVTQTPRYLIKTRGQQVTLSCSPISGHRSVSWYQQTPGQGLQFLFEYFSETQRNKGNFPGRFSGRQFSNSRSEMNVSTLELGDSALYLCASSFAGGGEKLFFGSGTQLSVL.

The rearrangement uses TRBV6-5 and TRBJ1-2, with 10 nucleotides matching TRBD1. The CDR3 runs 13 residues. Germline V gene lookup returns CDR1 MNHEY and CDR2 SVGAGI. J lost 6 bases, V lost 6 bases, and 4 bases had no gene match. DNA of the CDR3: TGTGCCAGCAGCCGAGGGACAGGGGATGGCTACACCTTC. As protein: CASSRGTGDGYTF.